The text below deals with one T cell receptor (beta chain). This record belongs to a study of T-cell reconstitution after alpha-beta-depleted transplantation in children. Trimming took 3 bases from V and 3 from J, leaving 13 bases between them. The germline V gene has CDR1 DFQATT and CDR2 SNEGSKA (reference sequence). The CDR3 sequence is 14 residues long. For TCRbeta, the library was prepared with unique molecular identifiers. TCRdb recomputed calls from the PCR reads with MiXCR, one row per CDR3 protein. The sample includes fewer than 700,000 distinct CDR3 sequences, around 13% of them seen just once.

The chain is built from TRBV20-1 and TRBJ2-3; D may be TRBD2 (7 bases). This sequence originates from a male patient younger than 18 who had a stem cell transplant for acute myeloid leukemia, so the T cells may come from the graft donor. The source material was PBMCs, mostly from graft donor cells, sampled 360 days after TCRalphabeta/CD19-depleted stem cell transplant. The CDR3, as DNA: TGCAGTGCTAGGAGGGGGGGCCAAACAGATACGCAGTATTTT. Its translation: CSARRGGQTDTQYF.